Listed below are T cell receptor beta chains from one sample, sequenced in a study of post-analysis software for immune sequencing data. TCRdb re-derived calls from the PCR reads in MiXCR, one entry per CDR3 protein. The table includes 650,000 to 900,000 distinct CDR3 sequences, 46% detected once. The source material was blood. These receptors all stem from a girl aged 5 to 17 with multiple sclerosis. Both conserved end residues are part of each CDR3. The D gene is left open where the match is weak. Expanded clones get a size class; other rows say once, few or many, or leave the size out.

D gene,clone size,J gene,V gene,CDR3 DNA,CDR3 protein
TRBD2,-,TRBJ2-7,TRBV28,TGTGCCAGCAGTTTCTTGGGACTAGCGGGATCCCCCGCCTACGAGCAGTACTTC,CASSFLGLAGSPAYEQYF
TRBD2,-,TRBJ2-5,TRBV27,TGTGCCAGCAGTTTAACGGCTAGCGGGAACCAAGAGACCCAGTACTTC,CASSLTASGNQETQYF
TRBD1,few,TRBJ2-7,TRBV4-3,TGCGCCAGCAGCCAAGGGCTCCCGGGACAGAGTATTTACGAGCAGTACTTC,CASSQGLPGQSIYEQYF
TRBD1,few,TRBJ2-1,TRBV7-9,TGTGCCAGCAGCATCCGGGACAGAGACAATGAGCAGTTCTTC,CASSIRDRDNEQFF
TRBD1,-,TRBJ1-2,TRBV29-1,TGCAGCGTTGAAGCCCGGACAGGGGTCGGCTACACCTTC,CSVEARTGVGYTF
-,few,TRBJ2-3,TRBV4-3,TGCGCCAGCAGCCAACCTCATGGTCAGGCCTACACAGATACGCAGTATTTT,CASSQPHGQAYTDTQYF
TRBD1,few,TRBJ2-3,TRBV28,TGTGCCAGCAGTCCGCCGACAGGGCTCCCAGATACGCAGTATTTT,CASSPPTGLPDTQYF
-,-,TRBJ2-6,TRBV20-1,TGCAGTGCTTGGGCCGTCCCTGGGGCCAACGTCCGGACTTTC,CSAWAVPGANVRTF
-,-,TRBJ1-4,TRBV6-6,TGTGCCAGCATTCACAACCCGAGTAATGAAAAACTGTTTTTT,CASIHNPSNEKLFF
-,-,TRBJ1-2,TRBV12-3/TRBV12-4,TGTGCCAGCAGCGAAAGCAGGGGCTTAGCTAACTATGGCTACACCTTC,CASSESRGLANYGYTF
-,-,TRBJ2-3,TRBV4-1,TGCGCCAGCAGCCAAGAAGGGGCTAAAGCAGATACGCAGTATTTT,CASSQEGAKADTQYF
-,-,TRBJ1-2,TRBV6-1,TGTGCCAGCAGCACCACAGGGATCTATGGCTACACCTTC,CASSTTGIYGYTF
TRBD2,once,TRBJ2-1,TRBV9,TGTGTCAGCAGCGTAGATTCCCTAGCGGGAGTTGTGAATGAGCAGTTCTTC,CVSSVDSLAGVVNEQFF
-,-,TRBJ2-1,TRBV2,TGTGCCAGCAGTGAAGCGGGGTTTTTGAATGAGCAGTTCTTC,CASSEAGFLNEQFF
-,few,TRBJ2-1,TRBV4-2,TGTGCCAGCAGCCAAGGGTCGGGTGAGCAGTTCTTC,CASSQGSGEQFF
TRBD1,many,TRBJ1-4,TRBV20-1,TGCAGTGCCGTACCCGCGACAGGGATCATTGATTCGAGGAATGAAAAACTGTTTTTT,CSAVPATGIIDSRNEKLFF